A single sample is the source of the 20 T cell receptor beta chains below, sequenced in a study of blood T cells in healthy people across ages. A second PCR, run for about 7 to 11 cycles, used a sample-barcoded 5' primer plus a J-beta primer mix. TCRdb ran MiXCR on the 5' RACE reads and lists one entry per CDR3 protein. The table records 1.2 million to 1.5 million distinct CDR3 sequences, 42% of them present only once. The sequenced sample consisted of blood. The receptors were sampled from a woman younger than 30 in good health.

The table lists this clonotype with a few counts. V gene TRBV6-1 combines with J gene TRBJ2-7; D not certain. Germline-derived CDR1 and CDR2 are MNHNS and SASEGT. The V and J ends lost 1 base and 0 bases respectively, with 7 bases between them. The CDR3 consists of 14 residues. The CDR3 nucleotides read TGTGCCAGCAGTGAAGATTTCCTCTCCTACGAGCAGTACTTC. This sequence encodes CASSEDFLSYEQYF.

The genes are TRBV27 and TRBJ1-5; D gene uncertain. Germline assignment: CDR1 MNHEY and CDR2 SMNVEV (reference sequence). The CDR3 is 15 amino acids. V lost 1 base and J 0 bases, leaving 7 bases between the germline ends. The CDR3 coding sequence is TGTGCCAGCAGTTTATACCCTGATAGCAATCAGCCCCAGCATTTT. Encoded protein: CASSLYPDSNQPQHF.

V gene TRBV6-1 combines with J gene TRBJ2-7; 7 positions match TRBD2. CDR1 and CDR2 (germline): MNHNS, SASEGT. The CDR3 is 14 residues long. The J segment lost 0 bases and the V segment lost 5 bases, leaving 4 bases of the junction unmatched. The CDR3 protein is CASSTAGPSYEQYF. In DNA, the CDR3 is TGTGCCAGCAGTACAGCGGGGCCCTCCTACGAGCAGTACTTC.

The chain employs TRBV20-1 and TRBJ2-7; D is perhaps TRBD1 or TRBD2 (5 bases each). The V end lost 2 bases, the J end lost 1 base, and 12 bases lay between the germline ends. The germline CDR1 and CDR2 sequences are DFQATT and SNEGSKA (reference sequence). There are 14 residues in the CDR3. CDR3 DNA sequence: TGCAGTGCTAGACAGGTTGGGGGTTCCTACGAGCAGTACTTC. It translates to CSARQVGGSYEQYF.

CDR3 loop: CATSRDSGNYGYTF. CDR3 nucleotide sequence: TGTGCCACCAGCAGAGATTCAGGGAACTATGGCTACACCTTC. The gene calls are TRBV15 and TRBJ1-2; TRBD1 is a possible D gene (5 bases). Per the germline V gene, CDR1 is LNHNV and CDR2 is YYDKDF (reference sequence). This CDR3 is 14 amino acids long. Trimming pared 0 bases from V and 2 bases from J, leaving 7 bases between.

The V gene is TRBV4-1, the J gene TRBJ2-3; D possibly corresponds to TRBD2 (6 bases). Germline loops: CDR1 MGHRA, CDR2 YSYEKL. This CDR3 has 20 residues. V was trimmed by 3 bases and J by 1 base, leaving 26 bases between them. The CDR3 DNA follows: TGCGCCAGCAGCCACCACGGGTGGCGGGGCAGGCTCAGTGGCACAGATACGCAGTATTTT. Translated, it gives CASSHHGWRGRLSGTDTQYF.

This clonotype was seen at least ten times. The rearrangement links TRBV18 to TRBJ1-1; D is unresolved. The CDR3 is made up of 14 amino acids. Per germline, CDR1 KGHSH and CDR2 LQKENI. V lost 4 bases, J lost 0 bases, and 9 bases lay in between. CDR3 loop: CASSLTELNTEAFF. In nucleotides, the CDR3 is TGTGCCAGCTCACTAACAGAACTGAACACTGAAGCTTTCTTT.

This chain connects TRBV6-1 to TRBJ2-4, with D maybe TRBD2 (6 bases). This CDR3 region has 15 residues. Trimming shortened V by 7 bases and J by 4 bases, and 17 bases separated the two germline ends. Germline CDR1 and CDR2: MNHNS and SASEGT. For the CDR3, the DNA is TGTGCCAGCACCCTCGGATCCAGCGGGAAAAACATTCAGTACTTC. Amino acid sequence: CASTLGSSGKNIQYF.

The CDR3: CASSLVWVSRETQYF. The CDR3, as DNA: TGTGCCAGCAGCTTAGTATGGGTCAGTCGAGAGACCCAGTACTTC. V usage is TRBV7-9 and J usage is TRBJ2-5; D is ambiguous. The CDR3 is 15 amino acids. With 1 base removed from V and 4 bases from J, the gap between germline ends came to 13 bases. Per germline, CDR1 SEHNR and CDR2 FQNEAQ (reference sequence).

The rearrangement joins TRBV11-2 to TRBJ2-7; tentatively, D is TRBD2 (6 bases). The CDR3 consists of 17 residues. Trimming left V 4 bases short and J 3 bases short, with 22 bases between. Germline V gene data show CDR1 as SGHAT and CDR2 as FQNNGV. Here the CDR3 reads CASSSHTGGPPFYEQYF. The DNA for the CDR3 is TGTGCCAGCAGCTCCCATACAGGAGGGCCCCCCTTCTACGAGCAGTACTTC.

J is TRBJ2-4 and V is TRBV5-6; TRBD2 matches 9 bases. V dropped 1 base and J dropped 1; count of bases not matched to a gene: 3. The CDR3 sequence is 16 residues long. Germline V gives CDR1 SGHDT, CDR2 YYEEEE. CDR3 protein: CASSLSAGGAKNIQYF. CDR3 DNA sequence: TGTGCCAGCAGCTTGTCGGCGGGAGGGGCCAAAAACATTCAGTACTTC.

This clonotype was seen a handful of times. This chain joins TRBV6-1 and TRBJ2-7; possible D gene TRBD2, 6 bases. This CDR3 is 16 amino acids long. Germline values: CDR1 MNHNS, CDR2 SASEGT. V was cut by 4 bases and J by 5 bases, with 21 bases left in between. CDR3 DNA sequence: TGTGCCAGCAGTGCACCAGCCTCGGCGGCTAGCGACGAGCAGTACTTC. Translating it yields CASSAPASAASDEQYF.

This clonotype was counted only a few times. This chain joins TRBV28 and TRBJ2-5; TRBD1 matches 7 bases. Germline trimming cut 4 bases from V and 2 bases from J; bases unmatched to any gene: 10. CDR3 length: 16 amino acids. Germline-derived CDR1 and CDR2 are MDHEN and SYDVKM. The CDR3 spells CASSSLLGTVQETQYF. The CDR3 nucleotides read TGTGCCAGCAGTTCCTTACTCGGGACAGTTCAAGAGACCCAGTACTTC.

In its sample, this clonotype was seen a few times. This chain links TRBV5-1 with TRBJ2-7; 9 positions match TRBD1. Germline-derived CDR1 and CDR2 are SGHRS and YFSETQ. This CDR3 is built from 15 residues. V shed 4 bases and J 3 bases; nucleotides not matched to a gene: 8. CDR3 region: CASSGDRGGLYEQYF. The CDR3 DNA sequence: TGCGCCAGCAGCGGCGACAGGGGGGGCCTCTACGAGCAGTACTTC.

This clonotype turned up a few times. The chain couples TRBV5-1 to TRBJ2-7; TRBD2 might be the D (5 bases). CDR1 is SGHRS, CDR2 YFSETQ, per germline. This CDR3 has 16 residues. Trimming shortened V by 0 bases and J by 3 bases, and 16 bases separated the two germline ends. This chain's CDR3 is CASSLEVFATNYEQYF. In DNA form, the CDR3 reads TGCGCCAGCAGCTTGGAGGTTTTCGCGACTAACTACGAGCAGTACTTC.

The J gene is TRBJ1-3, the V gene TRBV4-1; 7 bases are a match to TRBD1. The trim removed 1 base at V and 4 bases at J, leaving 4 bases unmatched. CDR1 is MGHRA, CDR2 YSYEKL, per germline. The CDR3 sequence is 15 residues long. For the CDR3, the DNA is TGCGCCAGCAGCCAAGGAGGGGGCCGGGGAAACACCATATATTTT. It specifies CASSQGGGRGNTIYF.

This clonotype was seen only a few times. CDR3 loop: CAPGTDSTDTQYF. As DNA, the CDR3 is TGTGCCCCCGGGACCGATTCGACAGATACGCAGTATTTT. This chain uses TRBV24-1 with TRBJ2-3, with D perhaps TRBD1 or TRBD2 (5 bases each). Between the trimmed V and J ends, which lost 12 bases and 3 bases, there was a span of 15 bases. Germline values: CDR1 KGHDR, CDR2 SFDVKD. The CDR3 is made up of 13 amino acids.

This clonotype has only a few counts. The chain uses TRBV7-2 and TRBJ2-7; D is possibly TRBD2 (6 bases). The CDR3 has 16 residues. Germline V gives CDR1 SGHTA, CDR2 FQGNSA. The V gene lost 5 bases and the J gene lost 1 base, with 18 bases spanning the gap. This CDR3 reads CASSAPGVQLSYEQYF. The CDR3 nucleotides are TGTGCCAGCAGCGCACCGGGGGTCCAGTTATCCTACGAGCAGTACTTC.

The chain combines TRBV27 with TRBJ2-1, with TRBD2 matching over 7 bases. This CDR3 has 14 amino acids. The ends lost 0 bases at V and 6 bases at J; junction bases unmatched: 2. Germline V gene lookup returns CDR1 MNHEY and CDR2 SMNVEV (reference sequence). The DNA of the CDR3 is TGTGCCAGCAGTTTATCCTCTAGCGGCAATGAGCAGTTCTTC. It is translated as CASSLSSSGNEQFF.

The chain recombines TRBV11-2 with TRBJ2-7, with 7 bases that match TRBD1. The CDR3 totals 14 residues. CDR1 SGHAT and CDR2 FQNNGV come from the germline V gene. V gave up 1 base and J gave up 7 bases; unmatched junction bases: 7. CDR3 in DNA: TGTGCCAGCAGCTTAGCCGCCGGACAGGTTGAGCAGTACTTC. As protein: CASSLAAGQVEQYF. Using reference TRBV11-2 and TRBJ2-7 for the parts outside the CDR3, the full variable domain is EAGVAQSPRYKIIEKRQSVAFWCNPISGHATLYWYQQILGQGPKLLIQFQNNGVVDDSQLPKDRFSAERLKGVDSTLKIQPAKLEDSAVYLCASSLAAGQVEQYFGPGTRLTVT.